This T cell receptor (beta chain) was captured in a study of identical twins. Notes on the study in general: Beta out-of-frame sequences showed weaker excess sharing between twins. The models systematically underestimated how much out-of-frame TCR alpha was shared in monozygotic twins.

Germline V gene lookup returns CDR1 SQVTM and CDR2 ANQGSEA. V shed 4 bases and J shed 9 bases, with 16 bases lying between them. The CDR3 loop spans 13 amino acids. Worth noting for this clonotype: Its antigen is not known.

TCRdb analysed the 5' RACE reads with MiXCR anew, one entry per CDR3 protein. Among roughly 1,500,000 distinct CDR3 sequences listed, under 35% were seen once. What was sequenced was cord blood. This clonotype originated in a newborn girl in good health. The V gene is TRBV29-1, the J gene TRBJ2-1; perhaps TRBD2 as D (6 bases). As DNA, the CDR3 is TGCAGCGTTGTCTCGGCGGGATCGGGTGAGCAGTTCTTC. It codes for CSVVSAGSGEQFF.